Here is one T cell receptor (beta chain) with its context. The antigen remains unidentified. TCRdb recomputed calls from the RT-PCR reads with MiXCR, one row per CDR3 protein. The table includes roughly 500,000 distinct CDR3 sequences, approximately 15% detected once. The data originate from a study of response to subunit inactivated influenza vaccine. Regarding the study as a whole: Few new T cells, the authors suggested, are recruited by each seasonal influenza vaccination.

CDR1 and CDR2 (germline): LNHNV, YYDKDF (reference sequence). The CDR3 extends over 15 amino acids. Trimming removed 0 bases from V and 6 bases from J, with 12 bases in between. The chain couples TRBV15 to TRBJ1-5, with D possibly being TRBD1 (5 bases). This TCR derives from a man in his fifties or sixties who received an inactivated influenza vaccine. The material was CD4+ T cells sorted from PBMCs, obtained roughly 24 months after vaccination. The CDR3 nucleotides are TGTGCCACCAGCAGAGATGGGGCAGGGACTCAGCCCCAGCATTTT. Translation: CATSRDGAGTQPQHF.